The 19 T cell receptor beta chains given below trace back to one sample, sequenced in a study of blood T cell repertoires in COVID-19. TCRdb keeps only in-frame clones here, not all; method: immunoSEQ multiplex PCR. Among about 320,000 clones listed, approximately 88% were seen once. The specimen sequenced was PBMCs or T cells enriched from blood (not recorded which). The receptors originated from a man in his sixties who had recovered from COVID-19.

The CDR3 coding sequence is TGTGCCAGCAGTTCAGTGAGGACTGGAAACACCATATATTTT. This sequence encodes CASSSVRTGNTIYF. V is TRBV6-5 and J is TRBJ1-3; the D is unclear. Germline CDR1 is MNHEY and CDR2 is SVGAGI. The CDR3 covers 14 residues. V shed 4 bases and J shed 2 bases, with 9 bases lying between them.

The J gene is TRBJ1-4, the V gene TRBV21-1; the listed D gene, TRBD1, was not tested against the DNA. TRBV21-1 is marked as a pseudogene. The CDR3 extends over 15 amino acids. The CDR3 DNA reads TGTGCCAGCAGCAAAGGTGGACAGGACCTGAAAAAACTGTTTTTT. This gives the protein CASSKGGQDLKKLFF.

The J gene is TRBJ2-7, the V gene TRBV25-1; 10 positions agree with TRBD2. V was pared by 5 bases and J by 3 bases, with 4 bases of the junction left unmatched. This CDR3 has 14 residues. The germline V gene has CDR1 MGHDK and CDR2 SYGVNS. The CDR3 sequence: CASSSTSGDYEQYF. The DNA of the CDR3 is TGTGCCAGCAGTAGTACTAGCGGGGACTACGAGCAGTACTTC.

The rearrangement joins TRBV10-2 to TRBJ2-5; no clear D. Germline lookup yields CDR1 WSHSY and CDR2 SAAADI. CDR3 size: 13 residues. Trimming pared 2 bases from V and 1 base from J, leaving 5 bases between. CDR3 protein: CASSEMRQETQYF. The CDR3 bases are TGCGCCAGCAGTGAGATGCGCCAAGAGACCCAGTACTTC.

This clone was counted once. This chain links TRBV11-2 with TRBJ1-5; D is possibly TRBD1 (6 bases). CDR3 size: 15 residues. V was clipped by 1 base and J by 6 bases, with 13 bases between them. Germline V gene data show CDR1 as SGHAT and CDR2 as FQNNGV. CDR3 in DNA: TGTGCCAGCAGCTTAGCTCAGGGGTTCGGTCAGCCCCAGCATTTT. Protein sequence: CASSLAQGFGQPQHF.

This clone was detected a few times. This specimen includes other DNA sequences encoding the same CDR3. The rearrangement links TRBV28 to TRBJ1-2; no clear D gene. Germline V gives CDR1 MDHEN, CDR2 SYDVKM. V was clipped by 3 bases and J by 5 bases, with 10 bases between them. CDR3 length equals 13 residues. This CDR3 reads CASSFGGSYGYTF. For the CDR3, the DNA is TGTGCCAGCAGTTTTGGCGGCTCGTATGGCTACACCTTC.

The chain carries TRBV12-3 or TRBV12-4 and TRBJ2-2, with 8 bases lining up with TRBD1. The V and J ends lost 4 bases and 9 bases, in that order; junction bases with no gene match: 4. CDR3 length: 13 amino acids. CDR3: CASSWQGARELFF. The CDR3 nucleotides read TGTGCCAGCAGTTGGCAGGGGGCTCGGGAGCTGTTTTTT.

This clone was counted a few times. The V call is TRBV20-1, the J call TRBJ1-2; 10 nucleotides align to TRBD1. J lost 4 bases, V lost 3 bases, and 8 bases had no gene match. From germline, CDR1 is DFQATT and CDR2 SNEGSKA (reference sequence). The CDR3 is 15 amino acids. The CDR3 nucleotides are TGCAGTGCTAGTGGCTCGGGACAGGGGAGCTATGGCTACACCTTC. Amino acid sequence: CSASGSGQGSYGYTF.

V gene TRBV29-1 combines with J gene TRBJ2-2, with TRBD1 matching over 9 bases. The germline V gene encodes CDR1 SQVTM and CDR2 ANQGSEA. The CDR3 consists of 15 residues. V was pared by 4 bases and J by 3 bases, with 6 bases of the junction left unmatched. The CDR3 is CSVVDGTGHTGELFF. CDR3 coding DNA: TGCAGCGTTGTAGATGGGACAGGGCACACCGGGGAGCTGTTTTTT.

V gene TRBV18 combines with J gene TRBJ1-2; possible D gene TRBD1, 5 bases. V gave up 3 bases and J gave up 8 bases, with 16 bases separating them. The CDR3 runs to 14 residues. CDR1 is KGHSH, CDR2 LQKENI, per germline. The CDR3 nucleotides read TGTGCCAGCTCACCCTCCAGGGCAGAAGGCGGCTACACCTTC. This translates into CASSPSRAEGGYTF. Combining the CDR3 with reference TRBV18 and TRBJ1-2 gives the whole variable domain NAGVMQNPRHLVRRRGQEARLRCSPMKGHSHVYWYRQLPEEGLKFMVYLQKENIIDESGMPKERFSAEFPKEGPSILRIQQVVRGDSAAYFCASSPSRAEGGYTFGSGTRLTVV.

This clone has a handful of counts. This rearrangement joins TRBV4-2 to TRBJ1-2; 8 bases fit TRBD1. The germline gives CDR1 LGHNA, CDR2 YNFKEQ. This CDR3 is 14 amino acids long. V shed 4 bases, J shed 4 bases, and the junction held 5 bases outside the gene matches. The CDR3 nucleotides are TGTGCCAGCAGCCCGGACAGGGAGAGCTATGGCTACACCTTC. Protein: CASSPDRESYGYTF.

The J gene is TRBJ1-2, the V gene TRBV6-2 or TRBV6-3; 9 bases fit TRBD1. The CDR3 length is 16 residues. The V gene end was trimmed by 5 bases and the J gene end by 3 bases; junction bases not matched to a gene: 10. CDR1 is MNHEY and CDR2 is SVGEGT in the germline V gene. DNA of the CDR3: TGTGCCAGCAGTCAGCGTCCGGGACAGGGTGACTATGGCTACACCTTC. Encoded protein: CASSQRPGQGDYGYTF.

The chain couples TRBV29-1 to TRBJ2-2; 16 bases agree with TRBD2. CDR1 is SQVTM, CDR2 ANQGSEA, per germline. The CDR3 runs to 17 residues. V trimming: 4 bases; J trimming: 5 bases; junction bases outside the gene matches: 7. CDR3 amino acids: CSVAGLAGGPGTGELFF. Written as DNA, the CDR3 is TGCAGCGTTGCGGGACTAGCGGGAGGGCCGGGGACCGGGGAGCTGTTTTTT.

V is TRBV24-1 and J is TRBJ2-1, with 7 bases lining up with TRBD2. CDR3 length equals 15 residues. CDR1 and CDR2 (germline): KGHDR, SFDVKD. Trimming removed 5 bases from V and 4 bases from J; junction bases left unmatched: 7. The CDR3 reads CATSGGGRTYNEQFF. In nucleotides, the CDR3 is TGTGCCACCAGTGGGGGAGGGCGTACTTACAATGAGCAGTTCTTC.

The CDR3 coding sequence is TGTGCCAGCAGCGGTTACAGCAACTCTGGGGCCAACGTCCTGACTTTC. Translated: CASSGYSNSGANVLTF. The rearrangement uses TRBV7-6 and TRBJ2-6, with D unclear. With 5 bases removed from V and 0 bases from J, the gap between germline ends came to 11 bases. The CDR3 length is 16 residues. In germline, CDR1 is SGHVS, CDR2 FNYEAQ.

The CDR3 DNA reads as TGCGCCAGCAGCCGGGCGGGACAGGGGACCGTCAATGAGCAGTTCTTC. Protein product: CASSRAGQGTVNEQFF. The rearrangement uses TRBV5-1 and TRBJ2-1; TRBD1 matches 10 bases. V lost 4 bases and J lost 6; bases outside the gene matches: 10. CDR1 and CDR2 from the germline V gene are SGHRS and YFSETQ. The CDR3 is made up of 16 amino acids.

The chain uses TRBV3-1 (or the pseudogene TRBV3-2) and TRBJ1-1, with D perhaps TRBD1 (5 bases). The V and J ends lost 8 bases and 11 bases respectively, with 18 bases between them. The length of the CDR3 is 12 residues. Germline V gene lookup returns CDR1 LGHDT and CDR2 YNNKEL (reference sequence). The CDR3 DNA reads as TGTGCCAGCGACCGGGACTCCTCTGGGGCTTTCTTT. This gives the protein CASDRDSSGAFF.

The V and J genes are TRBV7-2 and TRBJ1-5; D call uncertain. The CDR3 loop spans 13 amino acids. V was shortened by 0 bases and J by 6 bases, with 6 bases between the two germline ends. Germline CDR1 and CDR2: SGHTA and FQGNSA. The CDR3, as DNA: TGTGCCAGCAGCTTAGCCCCCGTTCAGCCCCAGCATTTT. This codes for CASSLAPVQPQHF. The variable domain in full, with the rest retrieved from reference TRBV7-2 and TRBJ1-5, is GAGVSQSPSNKVTEKGKDVELRCDPISGHTALYWYRQSLGQGLEFLIYFQGNSAPDKSGLPSDRFSAERTGGSVSTLTIQRTQQEDSAVYLCASSLAPVQPQHFGDGTRLSIL.

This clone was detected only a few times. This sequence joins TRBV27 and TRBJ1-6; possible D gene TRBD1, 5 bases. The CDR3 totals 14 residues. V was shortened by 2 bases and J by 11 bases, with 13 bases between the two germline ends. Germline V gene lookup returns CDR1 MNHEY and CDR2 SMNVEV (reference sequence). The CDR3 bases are TGTGCCAGCAGTTTAGGTCAGGGTCACGCACCCCTCCACTTT. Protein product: CASSLGQGHAPLHF.